This TCR beta chain was documented in a study of post-analysis software for immune sequencing data. Looking at the study overall: The disease courses spanned relapsing-remitting, secondary progressive and progressive-relapsing forms of multiple sclerosis. Overall study results and limits: TRBV segments more frequent in patients than in controls numbered five and included TRBV5-6, TRBV5-1 and TRBV20-1. F measure grouped same-batch samples tightly together.

Worth noting for this clonotype: As yet, its antigen is unknown.

Germline CDR1 and CDR2: MNHEY and SVGEGT. This CDR3 spans 13 amino acids. The V gene lost 5 bases and the J gene lost 5 bases, with 12 bases spanning the gap. Every TCR beta cDNA library bore unique molecular identifiers. T cells numbering about 0.9 to 11 million yielded cDNA molecules that totaled some 500,000. TCRdb reprocessed the PCR reads with MiXCR, giving one entry per CDR3 protein. Here the sample spans a few hundred thousand distinct CDR3 sequences, less than 40% being singletons. The chain joins TRBV6-2 or TRBV6-3 to TRBJ1-1; no clear D. What was sequenced was blood. The clonotype comes from a girl between 2 and 10 years old with multiple sclerosis. CDR3 protein: CASSPQLSTEAFF. The CDR3 region has the DNA TGTGCCAGCAGTCCACAGCTTTCGACTGAAGCTTTCTTT.